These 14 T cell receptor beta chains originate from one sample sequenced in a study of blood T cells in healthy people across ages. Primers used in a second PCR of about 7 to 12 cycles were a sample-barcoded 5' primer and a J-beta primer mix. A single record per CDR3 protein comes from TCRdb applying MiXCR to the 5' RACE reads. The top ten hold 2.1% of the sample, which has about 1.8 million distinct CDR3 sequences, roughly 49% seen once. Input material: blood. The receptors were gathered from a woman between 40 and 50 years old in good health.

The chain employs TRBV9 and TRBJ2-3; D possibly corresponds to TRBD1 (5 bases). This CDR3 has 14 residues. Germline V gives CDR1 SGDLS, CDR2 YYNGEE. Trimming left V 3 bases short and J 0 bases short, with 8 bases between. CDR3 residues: CASSGGASTDTQYF. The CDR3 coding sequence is TGTGCCAGCAGCGGGGGCGCCAGCACAGATACGCAGTATTTT.

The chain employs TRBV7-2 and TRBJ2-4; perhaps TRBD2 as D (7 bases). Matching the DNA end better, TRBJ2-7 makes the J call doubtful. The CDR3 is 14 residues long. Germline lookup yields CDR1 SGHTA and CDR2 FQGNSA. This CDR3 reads CASSWGGVIYEQYF. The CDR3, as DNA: TGTGCCAGCAGCTGGGGGGGCGTTATATACGAGCAGTACTTC.

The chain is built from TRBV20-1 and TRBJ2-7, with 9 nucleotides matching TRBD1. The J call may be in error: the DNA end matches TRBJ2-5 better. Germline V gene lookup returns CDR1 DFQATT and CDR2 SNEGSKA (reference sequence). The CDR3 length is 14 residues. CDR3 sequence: CSARRDRVEETQYF. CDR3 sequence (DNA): TGCAGTGCTAGAAGGGACAGGGTTGAGGAGACCCAGTACTTC.

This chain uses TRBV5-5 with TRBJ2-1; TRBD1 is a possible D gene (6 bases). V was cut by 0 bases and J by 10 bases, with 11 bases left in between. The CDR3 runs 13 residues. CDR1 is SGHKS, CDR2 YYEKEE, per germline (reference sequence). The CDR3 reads CASSLDRVGEQFF. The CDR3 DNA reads TGTGCCAGCAGCTTGGACAGGGTAGGAGAGCAGTTCTTC.

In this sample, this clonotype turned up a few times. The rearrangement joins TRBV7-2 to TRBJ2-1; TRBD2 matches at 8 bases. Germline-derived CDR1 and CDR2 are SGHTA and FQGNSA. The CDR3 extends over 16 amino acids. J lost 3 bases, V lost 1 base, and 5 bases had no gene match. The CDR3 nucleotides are TGTGCCAGCAGCTTAGGATCGGGGGGGCTCTACAATGAGCAGTTCTTC. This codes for CASSLGSGGLYNEQFF.

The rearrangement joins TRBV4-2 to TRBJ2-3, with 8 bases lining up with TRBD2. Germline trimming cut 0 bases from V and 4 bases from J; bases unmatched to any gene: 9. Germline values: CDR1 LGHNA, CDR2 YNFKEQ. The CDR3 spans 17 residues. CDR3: CASSQDGPAGGADTQYF. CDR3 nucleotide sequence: TGTGCCAGCAGCCAAGATGGACCTGCGGGGGGTGCAGATACGCAGTATTTT.

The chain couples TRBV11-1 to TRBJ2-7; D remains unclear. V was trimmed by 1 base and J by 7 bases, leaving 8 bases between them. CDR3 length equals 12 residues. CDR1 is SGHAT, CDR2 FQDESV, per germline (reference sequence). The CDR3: CASSLEPVEQYF. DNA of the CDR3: TGTGCCAGCAGCTTAGAGCCGGTGGAGCAGTACTTC.

The CDR3 reads CASSVGQNSYEQYF. CDR3 nucleotide sequence: TGTGCCAGCAGCGTTGGACAGAACTCCTACGAGCAGTACTTC. V gene TRBV9 combines with J gene TRBJ2-7; perhaps TRBD1 as D (6 bases). The CDR3 contains 14 residues. V was cut by 2 bases and J by 0 bases, with 9 bases left in between. Per the germline V gene, CDR1 is SGDLS and CDR2 is YYNGEE.

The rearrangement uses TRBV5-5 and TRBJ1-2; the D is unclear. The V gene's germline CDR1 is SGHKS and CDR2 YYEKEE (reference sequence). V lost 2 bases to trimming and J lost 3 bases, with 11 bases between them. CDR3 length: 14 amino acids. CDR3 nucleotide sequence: TGTGCCAGCAGCTTTGGCGCATCACACTATGGCTACACCTTC. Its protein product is CASSFGASHYGYTF. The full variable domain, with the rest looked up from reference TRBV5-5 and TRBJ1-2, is DAGVTQSPTHLIKTRGQQVTLRCSPISGHKSVSWYQQVLGQGPQFIFQYYEKEERGRGNFPDRFSARQFPNYSSELNVNALLLGDSALYLCASSFGASHYGYTFGSGTRLTVV.

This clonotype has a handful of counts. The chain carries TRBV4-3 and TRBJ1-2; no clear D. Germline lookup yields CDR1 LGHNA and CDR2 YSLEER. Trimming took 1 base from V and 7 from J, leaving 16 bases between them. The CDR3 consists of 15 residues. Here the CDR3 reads CASSQGRNSPLGYTF. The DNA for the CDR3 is TGCGCCAGCAGCCAAGGGCGGAATTCCCCTCTTGGCTACACCTTC.

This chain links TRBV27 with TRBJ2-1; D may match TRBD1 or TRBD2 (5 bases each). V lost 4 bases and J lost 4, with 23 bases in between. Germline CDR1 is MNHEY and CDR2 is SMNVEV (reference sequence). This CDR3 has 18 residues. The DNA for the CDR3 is TGTGCCAGCAGTTGGGGTAGCGCGATGGGGACCCTATACAATGAGCAGTTCTTC. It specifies CASSWGSAMGTLYNEQFF.

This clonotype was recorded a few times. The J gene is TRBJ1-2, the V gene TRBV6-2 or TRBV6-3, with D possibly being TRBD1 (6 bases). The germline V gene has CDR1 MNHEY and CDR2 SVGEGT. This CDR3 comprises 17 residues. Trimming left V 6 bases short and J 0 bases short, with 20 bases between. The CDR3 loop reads CASSSRLRDTTNYGYTF. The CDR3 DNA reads TGTGCCAGCAGCTCAAGACTCCGGGACACCACTAACTATGGCTACACCTTC.

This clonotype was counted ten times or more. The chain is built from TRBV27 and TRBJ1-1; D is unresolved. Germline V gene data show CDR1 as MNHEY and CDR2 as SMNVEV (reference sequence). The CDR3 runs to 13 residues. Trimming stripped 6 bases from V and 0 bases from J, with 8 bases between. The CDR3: CASRRGMNTEAFF. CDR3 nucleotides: TGTGCCAGCAGACGAGGCATGAACACTGAAGCTTTCTTT.

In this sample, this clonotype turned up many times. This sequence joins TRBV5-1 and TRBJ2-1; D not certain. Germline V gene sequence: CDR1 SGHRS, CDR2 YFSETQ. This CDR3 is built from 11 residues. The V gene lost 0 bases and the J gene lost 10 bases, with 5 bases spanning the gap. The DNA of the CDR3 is TGCGCCAGCAGCTTGGGAGCCGAGCAGTTCTTC. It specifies CASSLGAEQFF.